The 27 T cell receptor beta chains below come from one sample, sequenced in a study of blood T cell repertoires in COVID-19. Using immunoSEQ multiplex PCR, the repertoire was profiled, and TCRdb retains in-frame clones only, with some absent. This sample has nearly 300,000 clones, with approximately 88% found just once. Source material: peripheral blood. Receptor source: a woman aged 25 to 39 who had recovered from COVID-19.

J is TRBJ1-6 and V is TRBV7-2, with D uncertain. CDR3 length: 11 residues. V lost 4 bases to trimming and J lost 8 bases, with 3 bases between them. Germline assignment: CDR1 SGHTA and CDR2 FQGNSA. The CDR3 nucleotides are TGTGCCAGCAGCTCCTATTCACCCCTCCACTTT. Protein product: CASSSYSPLHF.

CDR3 bases: TGTGCCAGCAGTTTAGCGCAGGACAATCAGCCCCAGCATTTT. Its protein is CASSLAQDNQPQHF. The V and J genes are TRBV28 and TRBJ1-5; D is ambiguous. Germline-derived CDR1 and CDR2 are MDHEN and SYDVKM. The V gene lost 2 bases and the J gene lost 3 bases, with 8 bases spanning the gap. This CDR3 region has 14 residues.

The chain has TRBV4-2 and TRBJ1-2; unclear D gene. Germline V gives CDR1 LGHNA, CDR2 YNFKEQ. The CDR3 is 16 residues long. The germline V and J ends were trimmed by 0 bases and 3 bases, with 14 bases remaining between them. The CDR3: CASSQDPGGSYYGYTF. CDR3 in DNA: TGTGCCAGCAGCCAAGATCCGGGAGGGAGTTACTATGGCTACACCTTC.

CDR3 sequence reads: CATSDRTSGGPSTDTQYF. In DNA form, the CDR3 reads TGTGCCACCAGTGATCGGACTAGCGGGGGACCTAGCACAGATACGCAGTATTTT. The V gene is TRBV24-1, the J gene TRBJ2-3, with 13 positions matching TRBD2. V gave up 3 bases and J gave up 0 bases; unmatched junction bases: 5. CDR3 size: 18 residues. Per germline, CDR1 KGHDR and CDR2 SFDVKD.

The rearrangement uses TRBV5-6 and TRBJ2-5; D remains unclear. The CDR3 extends over 12 amino acids. In germline, CDR1 is SGHDT, CDR2 YYEEEE. The germline V and J ends were trimmed by 4 bases and 8 bases, with 12 bases remaining between them. The CDR3 region has the DNA TGTGCCAGCAGCCGCGACGGGTCCACCCAGTACTTC. Protein product: CASSRDGSTQYF.

This clone has only one observation. The CDR3 DNA is TGTGCCAGCAGTAAGTTCTTCGGACACCAGAACACTGAAGCTTTCTTT. Its translation is CASSKFFGHQNTEAFF. This chain joins TRBV27 and TRBJ1-1; TRBD1 might be the D (5 bases). The germline V and J ends were trimmed by 5 bases and 1 base, with 17 bases remaining between them. This CDR3 is 16 amino acids long. Germline lookup yields CDR1 MNHEY and CDR2 SMNVEV (reference sequence).

The rearrangement joins TRBV4-3 to TRBJ2-5, with 8 bases identical to TRBD2. Losses at the gene ends were 1 base for V and 2 bases for J; bases not matched to a gene: 12. The CDR3 contains 18 residues. The germline CDR1 and CDR2 sequences are LGHNA and YSLEER. CDR3 region: CASSQVAWTGGVQETQYF. The CDR3 coding sequence is TGCGCCAGCAGCCAAGTTGCTTGGACGGGGGGGGTTCAAGAGACCCAGTACTTC.

V usage is TRBV10-3 and J usage is TRBJ2-1, with D possibly being TRBD2 (6 bases). The CDR3 consists of 14 residues. Germline CDR1 is ENHRY and CDR2 is SYGVKD. Trimming left V 0 bases short and J 5 bases short, with 8 bases between. CDR3 DNA sequence: TGTGCCATCAGTGAGTCGGGGGGTAACAATGAGCAGTTCTTC. This encodes CAISESGGNNEQFF.

The chain recombines TRBV6-2 or TRBV6-3 with TRBJ2-7, with 7 bases lining up with TRBD2. The CDR3 spans 15 residues. With V trimmed by 5 bases and J by 0 bases, 7 bases remained unmatched. CDR1 is MNHEY, CDR2 SVGEGT, per germline. CDR3 sequence: CASSLWEGGSYEQYF. CDR3 nucleotides: TGTGCCAGCAGTCTCTGGGAGGGAGGCTCCTACGAGCAGTACTTC.

The chain carries TRBV20-1 and TRBJ2-4; D might be TRBD1 (5 bases). The CDR3 consists of 16 residues. Germline V gives CDR1 DFQATT, CDR2 SNEGSKA (reference sequence). Between the trimmed V and J ends, which lost 4 bases and 1 base, there was a span of 17 bases. CDR3 sequence reads: CSAIDSVGQAKNIQYF. CDR3 coding DNA: TGCAGTGCTATTGACAGTGTGGGGCAGGCCAAAAACATTCAGTACTTC.

This chain links TRBV6-6 with TRBJ2-7; 8 positions agree with TRBD1. CDR1 MNHNY and CDR2 SVGAGI come from the germline V gene (reference sequence). The CDR3 contains 15 residues. V gave up 6 bases and J gave up 5 bases; unmatched junction bases: 12. The CDR3 sequence: CASSKIGQGPNEQYF. The DNA for the CDR3 is TGTGCCAGCAGCAAAATCGGACAGGGCCCCAACGAGCAGTACTTC.

V usage is TRBV7-2 and J usage is TRBJ1-2; tentative D call: TRBD1 (6 bases). Germline V gives CDR1 SGHTA, CDR2 FQGNSA. The CDR3 extends over 13 amino acids. With 5 bases removed from V and 6 bases from J, the gap between germline ends came to 13 bases. DNA for the CDR3: TGTGCCAGCAGCCTGGGACACCGAGATGGCTACACCTTC. Translation: CASSLGHRDGYTF.

This chain links TRBV6-2 or TRBV6-3 with TRBJ2-5; 8 nucleotides match TRBD1. Germline assignment: CDR1 MNHEY and CDR2 SVGEGT. Unmatched junction bases numbered 6, after V lost 2 bases and J lost 4 bases. This CDR3 is 15 amino acids long. The CDR3 nucleotides read TGTGCCAGCAGTTACCTAGGACAGGGAGGAGAGACCCAGTACTTC. Translation: CASSYLGQGGETQYF.

The rearrangement joins TRBV11-3 to TRBJ1-1, with D perhaps TRBD1 (6 bases). There are 16 residues in the CDR3. Germline lookup yields CDR1 SGHNT and CDR2 YENEEA. V lost 1 base and J 3 bases, leaving 15 bases between the germline ends. CDR3 coding DNA: TGTGCCAGCAGCTTAGTGACAGGAGCAGGGGACACTGAAGCTTTCTTT. Translation gives CASSLVTGAGDTEAFF.

The chain joins TRBV6-6 to TRBJ2-2; a weak D match, TRBD2 (6 bases). This CDR3 is built from 15 residues. Trimming shortened V by 6 bases and J by 7 bases, and 18 bases separated the two germline ends. CDR1 is MNHNY and CDR2 is SVGAGI in the germline V gene (reference sequence). The CDR3 DNA reads TGTGCCAGCAGAGAGAGTCGACTAGGTGTCGGGGAGCTGTTTTTT. This gives the protein CASRESRLGVGELFF.

The chain uses TRBV15 and TRBJ1-5, with a tentative D call TRBD1 (6 bases). V was clipped by 0 bases and J by 7 bases, with 16 bases between them. Germline CDR1 and CDR2: LNHNV and YYDKDF (reference sequence). The CDR3 extends over 16 amino acids. The DNA for the CDR3 is TGTGCCACCAGCAGAGAGGGACATTTTGGGGGACAGCCCCAGCATTTT. As protein: CATSREGHFGGQPQHF.

The chain joins TRBV5-1 to TRBJ2-3; no reliable D call. The germline V gene encodes CDR1 SGHRS and CDR2 YFSETQ. Trimming cost V 5 bases and J 1 base, with 20 bases left between them. This CDR3 has 17 residues. CDR3: CASSFIARGKRTDTQYF. The CDR3 DNA follows: TGCGCCAGCAGTTTTATCGCTAGAGGCAAACGCACAGATACGCAGTATTTT.

This clone was seen a single time. The chain uses TRBV4-1 and TRBJ1-4, with no clear D. Germline V gene sequence: CDR1 MGHRA, CDR2 YSYEKL. V was clipped by 3 bases and J by 8 bases, with 16 bases between them. The CDR3 spans 15 residues. The CDR3 nucleotides are TGCGCCAGCAGCCAGGTTCTAGGCGCGAGGGAAAAACTGTTTTTT. It specifies CASSQVLGAREKLFF.

Note on this clone: The junction does not match germline at one end; this may be a read error. The chain links TRBV7-2 to TRBJ1-2; 9 bases map to TRBD1. Germline assignment: CDR1 SGHTA and CDR2 FQGNSA. CDR3 length: 12 residues. CDR3 residues: CASSLGGPGTGF. The CDR3 DNA reads as TGTGCCAGCAGCTTAGGGGGACCCGGGACAGGGTTC.

This clone occurred a few times. The rearrangement joins TRBV2 to TRBJ1-2; D perhaps matches TRBD1 (6 bases). CDR3 length: 13 residues. Germline V lookup: CDR1 SNHLY, CDR2 FYNNEI. V shed 4 bases and J shed 8 bases, with 14 bases lying between them. The DNA for the CDR3 is TGTGCCAGCAGTGTAGGGACAAGGACCGGCTACACCTTC. As protein: CASSVGTRTGYTF.

V usage is TRBV5-5 and J usage is TRBJ1-3; D unclear. V shed 2 bases and J shed 2 bases, with 8 bases lying between them. This CDR3 is built from 14 residues. Germline V gene lookup returns CDR1 SGHKS and CDR2 YYEKEE (reference sequence). Here the CDR3 DNA reads TGTGCCAGCAGCTTTCTCGGGACTGGAAACACCATATATTTT. It yields the protein CASSFLGTGNTIYF.

The V and J genes are TRBV9 and TRBJ2-3, with 12 bases that match TRBD2. Germline trimming cut 4 bases from V and 1 base from J; bases unmatched to any gene: 4. Per germline, CDR1 SGDLS and CDR2 YYNGEE. This CDR3 comprises 16 residues. The CDR3 DNA is TGTGCCAGCAGCCTCCGACTAGCGGGGGGCACAGATACGCAGTATTTT. Translating it yields CASSLRLAGGTDTQYF.

The chain carries TRBV4-3 and TRBJ1-2, with a tentative D call TRBD1 (6 bases). This CDR3 region has 15 residues. Trimming removed 1 base at V and 4 bases at J, with 13 bases between. CDR1 and CDR2 (germline): LGHNA, YSLEER. CDR3 bases: TGCGCCAGCAGCCAAGGGCGACAGGTGAGCTATGGCTACACCTTC. Residues: CASSQGRQVSYGYTF.

The chain uses TRBV6-6 and TRBJ2-2, with 9 nucleotides matching TRBD1. Germline CDR1 and CDR2: MNHNY and SVGAGI (reference sequence). V was pared by 5 bases and J by 4 bases, with 5 bases of the junction left unmatched. The CDR3 runs 15 residues. The CDR3 loop is CASSGTGLLTGELFF. As DNA, the CDR3 is TGTGCCAGCAGTGGGACAGGGCTTCTCACCGGGGAGCTGTTTTTT.

CDR3 residues: CASSQDRVRNSPLHF. In DNA, the CDR3 is TGTGCCAGCAGCCAAGACAGGGTAAGGAATTCACCCCTCCACTTT. The V gene is TRBV3-1 (or the pseudogene TRBV3-2), the J gene TRBJ1-6; maybe TRBD1 (5 bases). The V end lost 0 bases, the J end lost 7 bases, and 10 bases lay between the germline ends. Germline values: CDR1 LGHDT, CDR2 YNNKEL (reference sequence). The CDR3 totals 15 residues.

The J gene is TRBJ1-1, the V gene TRBV4-1; D is possibly TRBD1 (6 bases). The germline gives CDR1 MGHRA, CDR2 YSYEKL. This CDR3 spans 20 amino acids. The germline V and J ends were trimmed by 0 bases and 1 base, with 24 bases remaining between them. The CDR3 spells CASSQERLRFIQGPNTEAFF. CDR3 in DNA: TGCGCCAGCAGCCAAGAGCGTCTTAGATTTATACAGGGCCCGAACACTGAAGCTTTCTTT.

J is TRBJ2-7 and V is TRBV6-5, with TRBD2 as a possible D gene (6 bases). Germline CDR1 reads MNHEY; CDR2 reads SVGAGI. V lost 5 bases and J 5 bases, leaving 19 bases between the germline ends. The CDR3 has 15 amino acids. The CDR3 nucleotides read TGTGCCAGCAGTCCCTACGGAGGGGAAATGCACGAGCAGTACTTC. Translation: CASSPYGGEMHEQYF.